This T cell receptor beta chain was identified in a study of shared clonotypes between healthy human individuals. Turning to the study itself: A few men and a couple of women, aged 18 to 49, were donors.

Sequenced by immunoSEQ multiplex PCR; TCRdb stores in-frame clones only, minus some. The repertoire holds millions of clones, approximately 94% seen once, with 0.85% to 1.3% in the top ten. The germline V gene encodes CDR1 KGHSH and CDR2 LQKENI. The ends were cut back, 6 bases at V and 2 bases at J, with 14 bases in the middle. There are 15 residues in the CDR3. Naive-designated CD8 cells lacked CD45RO, were positively enriched for CCR7, and omitted terminally differentiated effector memory CD45RA+ cells. Sequenced: naive CD8+ T cells sorted from blood. The sequence derives from a man aged 18 to 35 in good health. The chain recombines TRBV18 with TRBJ1-3; D is possibly TRBD1 (5 bases). The CDR3 DNA sequence: TGTGCCAGCTCCCTGGAGGGGTTACCTGGAAACACCATATATTTT. This translates into CASSLEGLPGNTIYF.